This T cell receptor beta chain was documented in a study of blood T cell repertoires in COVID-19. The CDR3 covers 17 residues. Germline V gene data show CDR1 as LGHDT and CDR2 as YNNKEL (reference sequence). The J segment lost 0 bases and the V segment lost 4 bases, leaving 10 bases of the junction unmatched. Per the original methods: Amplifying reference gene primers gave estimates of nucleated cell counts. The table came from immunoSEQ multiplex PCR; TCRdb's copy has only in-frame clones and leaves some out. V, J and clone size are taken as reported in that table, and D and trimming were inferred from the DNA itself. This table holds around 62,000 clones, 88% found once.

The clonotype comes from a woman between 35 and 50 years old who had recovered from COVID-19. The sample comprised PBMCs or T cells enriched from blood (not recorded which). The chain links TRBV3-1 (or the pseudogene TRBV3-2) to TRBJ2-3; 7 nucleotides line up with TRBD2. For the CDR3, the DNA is TGTGCCAGCAGCCCCATATGGGGGAGGGGTAGCACAGATACGCAGTATTTT. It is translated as CASSPIWGRGSTDTQYF.